This paragraph covers one T cell receptor beta chain sequence. The data were produced by immunoSEQ multiplex PCR, yet TCRdb's version contains in-frame clones alone and is incomplete. The sample carries 1.6 million or so clones, roughly 97% recorded once. This record comes from a study of shared clonotypes between healthy human individuals. This CDR3 region has 15 residues. Trimming pared 2 bases from V and 3 bases from J, leaving 11 bases between. CDR1 and CDR2 (germline): MDHEN, SYDVKM. The chain has TRBV28 and TRBJ2-1, with a tentative D call TRBD2 (5 bases). The sequence was collected from a man aged 25 to 45 in good health. Sequenced input: naive CD4+ T cells sorted from blood. Subset reported: CD45RA+ positively selected. The CDR3 loop is CASSLPGNYYNEQFF. CDR3 nucleotide sequence: TGTGCCAGCAGTTTACCCGGGAACTACTACAATGAGCAGTTCTTC.